What follows is one TCR beta chain and its context. This entry is derived from a study of blood T cell repertoires in COVID-19. Study-wide context: Sites in the United States, Italy and Spain provided acute and convalescent COVID-19 samples. The analysed material was cDNA or gDNA that came from T cells, B-cell-depleted T cells, or PBMCs.

Trimming left V 3 bases short and J 0 bases short, with 8 bases between. This CDR3 has 15 residues. Looked up from germline, CDR1 is SEHNR and CDR2 is FQNEAQ (reference sequence). As processed by the authors: How many nucleated cells were present was estimated from reference gene primer amplification. Clones were sequenced by immunoSEQ multiplex PCR, and TCRdb holds only the in-frame ones, with some missing. D and trimming were read from the DNA, whereas the V and J calls and clone size are those reported in that table. In the table there are 340,000 or so clones, 86% of which are singletons. Assignments of participants to cohorts depended upon their own reported clinical history.

The source of this sequence is a woman in her 40s with acute COVID-19. The chain employs TRBV7-9 and TRBJ1-4; D ambiguous. Sequenced sample: PBMCs or T cells enriched from blood (not recorded which). CDR3 protein: CASSLSLATNEKLFF. CDR3 sequence (DNA): TGTGCCAGCAGCTTGTCCCTTGCAACTAATGAAAAACTGTTTTTT.